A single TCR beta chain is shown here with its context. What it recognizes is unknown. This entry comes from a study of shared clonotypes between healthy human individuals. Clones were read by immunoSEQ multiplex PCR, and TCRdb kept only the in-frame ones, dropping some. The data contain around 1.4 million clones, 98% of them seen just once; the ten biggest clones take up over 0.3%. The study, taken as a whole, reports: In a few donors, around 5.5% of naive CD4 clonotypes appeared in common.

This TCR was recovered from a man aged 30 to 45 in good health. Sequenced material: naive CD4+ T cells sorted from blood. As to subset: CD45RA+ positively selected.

CDR3 DNA sequence: TGTGCCAGCAGTCGACAGGGGAGGAGCGGGAGGTGGAATGAGCAGTTCTTC. It codes for CASSRQGRSGRWNEQFF. The chain uses TRBV28 and TRBJ2-1; the D gene is possibly TRBD2 (9 bases). The CDR3 is made up of 17 amino acids. In germline, CDR1 is MDHEN, CDR2 SYDVKM. V was trimmed by 5 bases and J by 7 bases, leaving 24 bases between them.